Below are 21 T cell receptor beta chains sequenced from a single sample in a study of T cell repertoires in cytomegalovirus infection. TCRdb reprocessed the reads with MiXCR, giving one entry per CDR3 protein. The table lists hundreds of thousands of distinct CDR3 sequences, more than 8% of them singletons. Material for sequencing was PBMCs. The source of these receptors is a human donor in good health (CMV status not recorded). Some clones in this sample may be carry-over from other donors' samples.

This clonotype has ten or more counts. The chain has TRBV7-2 and TRBJ2-7; 10 nucleotides line up with TRBD2. The germline CDR1 and CDR2 sequences are SGHTA and FQGNSA. J lost 0 bases, V lost 5 bases, and 16 bases had no gene match. The CDR3 spans 19 residues. The CDR3 DNA reads as TGTGCCAGCAGCCCCTTGGGGATAGCGGGGGGAAGAAACTCCTACGAGCAGTACTTC. Translating gives CASSPLGIAGGRNSYEQYF. Full variable domain (outside the CDR3, taken from reference TRBV7-2 and TRBJ2-7): GAGVSQSPSNKVTEKGKDVELRCDPISGHTALYWYRQSLGQGLEFLIYFQGNSAPDKSGLPSDRFSAERTGGSVSTLTIQRTQQEDSAVYLCASSPLGIAGGRNSYEQYFGPGTRLTVT.

This clonotype appeared many times. The rearrangement links TRBV7-7 to TRBJ2-4; 8 nucleotides agree with TRBD1. This CDR3 is built from 15 residues. J gave up 2 bases and V 4 bases, and 4 bases lay outside the gene matches. CDR1 is SSHAT, CDR2 FNYEAQ, per germline (reference sequence). CDR3 sequence reads: CASSCRDRTKNIQYF. The DNA of the CDR3 is TGTGCCAGCAGCTGTCGGGACAGGACCAAAAACATTCAGTACTTC.

The V call is TRBV7-3, the J call TRBJ2-1; perhaps TRBD2 as D (6 bases). Germline-derived CDR1 and CDR2 are SGHTA and FQGTGA. Trimming cost V 2 bases and J 2 bases, with 7 bases left between them. The CDR3 contains 14 residues. The CDR3 sequence is CASSLSGAYNEQFF. As DNA, the CDR3 is TGTGCCAGCAGCTTATCGGGGGCCTACAATGAGCAGTTCTTC.

The chain uses TRBV15 and TRBJ1-6, with TRBD1 as a possible D gene (5 bases). CDR3 length equals 12 residues. Per the germline V gene, CDR1 is LNHNV and CDR2 is YYDKDF (reference sequence). V shed 3 bases and J shed 10 bases, with 7 bases lying between them. CDR3 sequence (DNA): TGTGCCACCAGCAGCCGACAGTCACCCCTCCACTTT. This encodes CATSSRQSPLHF.

This clonotype showed up just a few times. The rearrangement links TRBV12-3 or TRBV12-4 to TRBJ1-1; no clear D. CDR3 length: 14 amino acids. Trimming pared 5 bases from V and 1 base from J, leaving 11 bases between. CDR3 in amino acids: CASSLRTANTEAFF. In DNA form, the CDR3 reads TGTGCCAGCAGTCTTCGGACTGCGAACACTGAAGCTTTCTTT.

This clonotype was observed many times. The chain joins TRBV20-1 to TRBJ2-1, with 10 bases lining up with TRBD1. Germline V gives CDR1 DFQATT, CDR2 SNEGSKA (reference sequence). J gave up 4 bases and V 4 bases, and 4 bases lay outside the gene matches. The CDR3 runs to 14 residues. CDR3 sequence reads: CSATPGQGYNEQFF. For the CDR3, the DNA is TGCAGTGCTACCCCGGGACAGGGGTACAATGAGCAGTTCTTC.

In this sample, this clonotype turned up many times. CDR3 DNA: TGTGCCAGCAGCCCCCGGGACGGACGCTCCTACGAGCAGTACTTC. Encoded protein: CASSPRDGRSYEQYF. The chain combines TRBV11-1 with TRBJ2-7; D may be TRBD1 or TRBD2 (5 bases each). The CDR3 sequence is 15 residues long. With 5 bases removed from V and 0 bases from J, the gap between germline ends came to 14 bases. CDR1 is SGHAT, CDR2 FQDESV, per germline (reference sequence).

The CDR3, as DNA: TGCAGTGCTGTGGGTCCGACTAGCGGGAGAAGGTACGAGCAGTACTTC. Translated: CSAVGPTSGRRYEQYF. The rearrangement joins TRBV20-1 to TRBJ2-7, with 12 positions matching TRBD2. CDR3 length equals 16 residues. Germline CDR1 and CDR2: DFQATT and SNEGSKA (reference sequence). V was clipped by 5 bases and J by 4 bases; unmatched bases: 12.

V and J are TRBV20-1 and TRBJ2-3, with a tentative D call TRBD2 (7 bases). The CDR3 has 16 residues. Germline V CDR1 and CDR2: DFQATT, SNEGSKA (reference sequence). V dropped 4 bases and J dropped 2 bases, with 19 bases sitting between them. In DNA, the CDR3 is TGCAGTGCTATACGGGCGGGGGCCTCCGACACAGATACGCAGTATTTT. Its translation is CSAIRAGASDTDTQYF.

The J gene is TRBJ2-2, the V gene TRBV6-2 or TRBV6-3; TRBD2 matches at 7 bases. J lost 1 base, V lost 7 bases, and 12 bases had no gene match. Germline V gives CDR1 MNHEY, CDR2 SVGEGT. The CDR3 has 17 amino acids. CDR3 protein: CASNSGALALNTGELFF. The DNA of the CDR3 is TGTGCCAGCAACAGCGGCGCACTAGCGTTGAACACCGGGGAGCTGTTTTTT.

The gene calls are TRBV24-1 and TRBJ2-3; a possible D gene is TRBD2 (6 bases). The V end lost 12 bases, the J end lost 2 bases, and 8 bases lay between the germline ends. This CDR3 region has 11 residues. Per the germline V gene, CDR1 is KGHDR and CDR2 is SFDVKD. The CDR3 DNA reads TGTGCCGCGGGGAACACAGATACGCAGTATTTT. It encodes CAAGNTDTQYF.

This clonotype was seen more than once but under ten times. The rearrangement joins TRBV29-1 to TRBJ2-3, with TRBD2 matching 7 bases. V lost 0 bases, J lost 3 bases, and 6 bases stayed unmatched. The germline V gene encodes CDR1 SQVTM and CDR2 ANQGSEA. This CDR3 contains 15 residues. The CDR3 DNA is TGCAGCGTTGAAGATCGGGGGGAATGGACAGATACGCAGTATTTT. It translates to CSVEDRGEWTDTQYF.

This clonotype appeared a few times. The rearrangement links TRBV7-2 to TRBJ1-6; D is uncertain. V was pared by 3 bases and J by 10 bases, with 7 bases between. There are 12 residues in the CDR3. CDR1 and CDR2 (germline): SGHTA, FQGNSA. Here the CDR3 DNA reads TGTGCCAGCAGCTTCCAGAGATCACCCCTCCACTTT. This codes for CASSFQRSPLHF.

In this sample, this clonotype turned up many times. J is TRBJ2-4 and V is TRBV6-2 or TRBV6-3; either TRBD1 or TRBD2 may fit D (6 bases each). V lost 0 bases and J 7 bases, leaving 10 bases between the germline ends. Germline-derived CDR1 and CDR2 are MNHEY and SVGEGT. The CDR3 extends over 14 amino acids. CDR3 sequence reads: CASSYSGGWNIQYF. The CDR3 coding sequence is TGTGCCAGCAGTTACTCGGGGGGCTGGAACATTCAGTACTTC.

The CDR3, as DNA: TGTGCCAGCAGCACGATGCTACAGGGGGGGGTTGAAGCTTTCTTT. It is translated as CASSTMLQGGVEAFF. The chain carries TRBV7-2 and TRBJ1-1, with 8 bases identical to TRBD1. There are 15 residues in the CDR3. Germline V CDR1 and CDR2: SGHTA, FQGNSA. J was trimmed by 7 bases and V by 5 bases; bases with no gene match: 12. The full variable domain, completed using reference TRBV7-2 and TRBJ1-1, is GAGVSQSPSNKVTEKGKDVELRCDPISGHTALYWYRQSLGQGLEFLIYFQGNSAPDKSGLPSDRFSAERTGGSVSTLTIQRTQQEDSAVYLCASSTMLQGGVEAFFGQGTRLTVV.

This clonotype was seen only once. CDR3 protein: CASSGNRATLNTEAFF. CDR3 DNA: TGTGCCAGCAGCGGTAACAGGGCCACTTTGAACACTGAAGCTTTCTTT. This chain links TRBV3-1 with TRBJ1-1; tentative D call: TRBD1 (6 bases). Germline-derived CDR1 and CDR2 are LGHDT and YNNKEL (reference sequence). There are 16 residues in the CDR3. Deletions cut 5 bases from V and 0 bases from J, with 16 bases between.

This clonotype was seen only a few times. The chain couples TRBV5-5 to TRBJ1-4, with 8 bases that match TRBD1. Germline CDR1 SGHKS, CDR2 YYEKEE (reference sequence). Trimming cost V 4 bases and J 0 bases; bases outside gene matches: 11. CDR3 length: 18 amino acids. CDR3 coding DNA: TGTGCCAGCAGCGGACGACAGGGGTCACTTTCAACTAATGAAAAACTGTTTTTT. Translation: CASSGRQGSLSTNEKLFF.

This clonotype came up a few times. The J gene is TRBJ1-6, the V gene TRBV27; D is unclear. CDR1 is MNHEY, CDR2 SMNVEV, per germline (reference sequence). V was clipped by 8 bases and J by 0 bases, with 11 bases between them. The CDR3 sequence is 15 residues long. CDR3 DNA sequence: TGTGCCAGCTCTGAGGCGAGCTCCTATAATTCACCCCTCCACTTT. Translation gives CASSEASSYNSPLHF.

This clonotype was counted ten times or more. The chain links TRBV28 to TRBJ1-1; D unclear. Trimming shortened V by 3 bases and J by 10 bases, and 12 bases separated the two germline ends. The germline V gene encodes CDR1 MDHEN and CDR2 SYDVKM. The CDR3 extends over 12 amino acids. The CDR3 region is CASSFGGLGAFF. In nucleotides, the CDR3 is TGTGCCAGCAGTTTCGGCGGGCTGGGAGCTTTCTTT.

The J gene is TRBJ2-1, the V gene TRBV6-1; unclear D gene. There are 11 residues in the CDR3. Germline assignment: CDR1 MNHNS and CDR2 SASEGT. V was cut by 5 bases and J by 9 bases, with 8 bases left in between. The CDR3, as DNA: TGTGCCAGCAGTAAAGGCGGTGAGCAGTTCTTC. Amino acids: CASSKGGEQFF.

Many counts were recorded for this clonotype. This chain joins TRBV7-2 and TRBJ2-1; no clear D. The CDR3 extends over 13 amino acids. CDR1 and CDR2 (germline): SGHTA, FQGNSA. Trimming took 0 bases from V and 8 from J, leaving 8 bases between them. The CDR3 DNA reads as TGTGCCAGCAGCTTAGCAGGGTCCCATGAGCAGTTCTTC. Protein product: CASSLAGSHEQFF.